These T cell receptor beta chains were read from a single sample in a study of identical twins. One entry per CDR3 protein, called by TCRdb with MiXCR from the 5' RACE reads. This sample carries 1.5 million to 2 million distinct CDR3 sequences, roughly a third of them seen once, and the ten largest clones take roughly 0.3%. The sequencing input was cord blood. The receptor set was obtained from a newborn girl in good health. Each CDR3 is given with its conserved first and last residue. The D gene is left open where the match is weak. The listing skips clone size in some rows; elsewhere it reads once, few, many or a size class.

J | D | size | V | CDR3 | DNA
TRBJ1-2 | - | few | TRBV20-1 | CSALREPNYGYTF | TGCAGTGCTCTCAGGGAGCCTAACTATGGCTACACCTTC
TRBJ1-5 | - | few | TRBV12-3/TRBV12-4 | CASSLGNKNQPQHF | TGTGCCAGCAGTTTGGGGAATAAGAATCAGCCCCAGCATTTT
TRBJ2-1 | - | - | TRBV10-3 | CAISGASSSYNEQFF | TGTGCCATCAGTGGGGCTTCGAGCTCCTACAATGAGCAGTTCTTC
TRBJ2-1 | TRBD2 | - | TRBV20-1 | CSARDPGLAGDNQFF | TGCAGTGCTAGAGATCCCGGACTAGCGGGAGATAATCAGTTCTTC
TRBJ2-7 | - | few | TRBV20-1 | CSAGLLPYEQYF | TGCAGTGCTGGATTACTGCCCTACGAGCAGTACTTC
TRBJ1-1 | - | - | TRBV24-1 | CATSDFLNTEAFF | TGTGCCACCAGTGATTTCTTGAACACTGAAGCTTTCTTT
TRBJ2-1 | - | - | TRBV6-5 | CASSSHRYNEQFF | TGTGCCAGCAGTTCCCACAGGTACAATGAGCAGTTCTTC
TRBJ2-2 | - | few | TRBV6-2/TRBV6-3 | CASSRTPNTGELFF | TGTGCCAGCAGTCGGACCCCGAACACCGGGGAGCTGTTTTTT
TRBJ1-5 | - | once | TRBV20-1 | CSARVGSLNQPQHF | TGCAGTGCTAGAGTCGGTAGCCTCAATCAGCCCCAGCATTTT
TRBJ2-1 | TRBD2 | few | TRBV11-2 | CASRSTRGKSYNEQFF | TGTGCCAGCAGATCGACGCGGGGGAAGTCCTACAATGAGCAGTTCTTC
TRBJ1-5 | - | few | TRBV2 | CASQKSGQLSNQPQHF | TGTGCCAGCCAAAAATCTGGACAATTAAGCAATCAGCCCCAGCATTTT
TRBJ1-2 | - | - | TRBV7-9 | CASSLARILPPTTVDYGYTF | TGTGCCAGCAGCTTAGCCCGGATTCTCCCTCCAACGACAGTAGACTATGGCTACACCTTC
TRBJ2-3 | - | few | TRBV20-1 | CSAVRELSSSTDTQYF | TGCAGCGCCGTCCGGGAACTCTCCTCTAGCACAGATACGCAGTATTTT
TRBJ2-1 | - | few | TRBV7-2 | CASSPSRGLYNEQFF | TGTGCCAGCAGCCCCTCAAGGGGCCTCTACAATGAGCAGTTCTTC
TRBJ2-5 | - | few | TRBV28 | CASSLALGPQETQYF | TGTGCCAGCAGTTTGGCCCTTGGGCCCCAAGAGACCCAGTACTTC
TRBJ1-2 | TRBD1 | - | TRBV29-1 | CSVELGQGYEGYTF | TGCAGCGTTGAACTGGGACAGGGTTATGAAGGCTACACCTTC
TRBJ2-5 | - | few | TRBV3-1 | CASSQATTGLGEQYF | TGTGCCAGCAGCCAAGCTACGACTGGACTGGGTGAGCAGTACTTC
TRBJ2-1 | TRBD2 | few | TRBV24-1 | CATSDPETSGSIREQFF | TGTGCCACCAGTGACCCCGAGACTAGCGGGAGTATCCGTGAGCAGTTCTTC
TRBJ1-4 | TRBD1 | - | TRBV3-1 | CASSQIRGGEKLFF | TGTGCCAGCAGCCAAATCAGGGGGGGTGAAAAACTGTTTTTT
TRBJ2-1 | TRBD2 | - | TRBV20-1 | CSARERETDLWSYNEQFF | TGCAGTGCTAGGGAGCGGGAGACCGACCTTTGGTCCTACAATGAGCAGTTCTTC
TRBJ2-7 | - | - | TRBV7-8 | CASSLGSPPYEQYF | TGTGCCAGCAGCTTAGGGAGCCCCCCCTACGAGCAGTACTTC
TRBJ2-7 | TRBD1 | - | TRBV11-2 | CASSLDRTGSYEQYF | TGTGCCAGCAGCTTAGATCGGACAGGGTCCTACGAGCAGTACTTC
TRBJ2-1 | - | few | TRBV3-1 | CASSQTLAQGEQFF | TGTGCCAGCAGCCAAACGCTAGCGCAAGGTGAGCAGTTCTTC
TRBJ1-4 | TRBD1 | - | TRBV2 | CASRRDRAFPATNEKLFF | TGTGCCAGCAGGAGGGACAGGGCCTTCCCTGCAACTAATGAAAAACTGTTTTTT
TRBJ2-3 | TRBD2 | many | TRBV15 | CATSTSGFTDTQYF | TGTGCCACCAGCACTAGCGGCTTCACAGATACGCAGTATTTT
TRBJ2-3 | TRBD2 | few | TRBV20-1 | CSAKGSGSWWTDTQYF | TGCAGTGCTAAGGGTAGCGGGAGTTGGTGGACAGATACGCAGTATTTT
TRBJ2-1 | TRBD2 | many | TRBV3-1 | CASSPTSGYNEQFF | TGTGCCAGCAGCCCGACTAGCGGGTACAATGAGCAGTTCTTC
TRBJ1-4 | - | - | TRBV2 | CASGDTFGTPNEKLFF | TGTGCCAGCGGTGATACGTTCGGGACCCCTAATGAAAAACTGTTTTTT
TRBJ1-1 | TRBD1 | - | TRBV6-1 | CASTFGGQVNTEAFF | TGTGCCAGCACCTTTGGGGGACAGGTGAACACTGAAGCTTTCTTT
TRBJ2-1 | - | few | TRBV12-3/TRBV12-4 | CASSLSSRRPLNEQFF | TGTGCCAGCAGTCTAAGTAGCCGCCGCCCGTTAAATGAGCAGTTCTTC
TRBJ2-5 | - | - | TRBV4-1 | CASSHFAGTQETQYF | TGCGCCAGCAGCCACTTCGCCGGGACACAAGAGACCCAGTACTTC
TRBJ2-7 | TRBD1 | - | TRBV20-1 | CSAPQASRGRNEQYF | TGCAGTGCTCCCCAGGCGTCCAGGGGGCGAAACGAGCAGTACTTC
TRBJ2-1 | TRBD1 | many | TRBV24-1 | CATSDPGQGGNEQFF | TGTGCCACCAGTGATCCGGGACAGGGGGGAAATGAGCAGTTCTTC
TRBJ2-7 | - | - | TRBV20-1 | CSASRQGGYEQYF | TGCAGTGCTAGCCGGCAGGGGGGCTACGAGCAGTACTTC
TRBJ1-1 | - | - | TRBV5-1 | CASSFHTVRTVNTEAFF | TGCGCCAGCAGCTTTCATACAGTAAGGACAGTGAACACTGAAGCTTTCTTT
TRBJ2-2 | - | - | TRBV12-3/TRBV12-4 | CASSFRGVAGELFF | TGTGCCAGCAGTTTCAGGGGAGTAGCCGGGGAGCTGTTTTTT
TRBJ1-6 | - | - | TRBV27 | CASSPRPGQNNSPLHF | TGTGCCAGCAGTCCCCGTCCGGGACAAAATAATTCACCCCTCCACTTT
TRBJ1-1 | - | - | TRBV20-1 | CSARLGSGTEAFF | TGCAGTGCTAGATTGGGGTCCGGGACTGAAGCTTTCTTT
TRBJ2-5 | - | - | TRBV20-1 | CSAHRKRAQYF | TGCAGTGCCCACCGTAAGCGGGCCCAGTACTTC
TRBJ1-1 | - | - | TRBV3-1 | CASSQAGRAAFF | TGTGCCAGCAGCCAAGCTGGCAGGGCGGCTTTCTTT